This T cell receptor beta chain stems from a study of blood T cell repertoires in COVID-19. Study details: Nucleic acid was either cDNA or gDNA, and it came from T cells, B-cell-depleted T cells, or PBMCs.

J gave up 1 base and V 4 bases, and 5 bases lay outside the gene matches. This CDR3 is 14 amino acids long. Germline loops: CDR1 SGDLS, CDR2 YYNGEE. Repertoires were generated with immunoSEQ multiplex PCR, while TCRdb's copy carries only in-frame clones and drops some. The sample yields more than 300,000 clones, about 82% seen once. The chain combines TRBV9 with TRBJ2-7; 7 bases line up with TRBD1. This sequence was found in a woman between 50 and 59 years old with acute or convalescent COVID-19. The sample was peripheral blood. CDR3 region: CASSPRDRSYEQYF. DNA of the CDR3: TGTGCCAGCAGCCCCCGGGACAGATCCTACGAGCAGTACTTC. Filled out from reference TRBV9 and TRBJ2-7, the complete variable domain reads DSGVTQTPKHLITATGQRVTLRCSPRSGDLSVYWYQQSLDQGLQFLIQYYNGEERAKGNILERFSAQQFPDLHSELNLSSLELGDSALYFCASSPRDRSYEQYFGPGTRLTVT.